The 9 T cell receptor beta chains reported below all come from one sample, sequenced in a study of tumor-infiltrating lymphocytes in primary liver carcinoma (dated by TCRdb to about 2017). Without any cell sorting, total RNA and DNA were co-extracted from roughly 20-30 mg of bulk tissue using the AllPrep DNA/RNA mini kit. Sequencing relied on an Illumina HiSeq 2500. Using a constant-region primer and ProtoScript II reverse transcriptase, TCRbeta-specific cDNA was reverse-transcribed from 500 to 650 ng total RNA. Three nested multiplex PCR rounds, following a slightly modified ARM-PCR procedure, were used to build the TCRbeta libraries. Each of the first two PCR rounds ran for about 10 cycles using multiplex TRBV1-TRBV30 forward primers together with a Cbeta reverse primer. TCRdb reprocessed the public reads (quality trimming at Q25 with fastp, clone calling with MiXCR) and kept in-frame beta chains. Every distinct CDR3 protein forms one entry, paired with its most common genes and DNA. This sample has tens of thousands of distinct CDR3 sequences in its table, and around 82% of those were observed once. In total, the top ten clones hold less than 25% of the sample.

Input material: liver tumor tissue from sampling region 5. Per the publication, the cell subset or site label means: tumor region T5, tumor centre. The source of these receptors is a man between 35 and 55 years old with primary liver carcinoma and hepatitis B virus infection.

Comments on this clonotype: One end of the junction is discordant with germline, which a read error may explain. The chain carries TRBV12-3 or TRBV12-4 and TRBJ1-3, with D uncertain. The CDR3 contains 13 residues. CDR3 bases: TGTACCAGCAATTCCCTGTCGGGAAACACCATATATTTT. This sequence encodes CTSNSLSGNTIYF.

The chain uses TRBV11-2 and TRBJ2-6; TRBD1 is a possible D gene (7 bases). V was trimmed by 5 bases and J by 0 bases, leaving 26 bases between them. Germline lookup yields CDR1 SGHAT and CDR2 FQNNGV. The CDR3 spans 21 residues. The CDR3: CASSMGGDRDICLSGANVLTF. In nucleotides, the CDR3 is TGTGCCAGCAGCATGGGGGGTGACAGGGACATTTGCCTCTCTGGGGCCAACGTCCTGACTTTC.

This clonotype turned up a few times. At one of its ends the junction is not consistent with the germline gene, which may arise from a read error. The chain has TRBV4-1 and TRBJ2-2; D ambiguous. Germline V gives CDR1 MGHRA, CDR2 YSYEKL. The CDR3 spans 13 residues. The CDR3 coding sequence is TGTACCAGCAGCCACGCCGTAGCCGGGGAGCTGTTTTTT. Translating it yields CTSSHAVAGELFF.

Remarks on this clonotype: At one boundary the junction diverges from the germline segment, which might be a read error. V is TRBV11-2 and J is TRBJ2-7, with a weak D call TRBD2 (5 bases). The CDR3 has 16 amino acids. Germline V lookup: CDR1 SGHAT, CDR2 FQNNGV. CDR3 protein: CASSLGPSGSWVEQYF. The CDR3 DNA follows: TGTGCCAGTAGCTTAGGACCTAGTGGGAGCTGGGTCGAGCAGTACTTC.

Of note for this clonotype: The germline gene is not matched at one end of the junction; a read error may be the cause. Here the CDR3 DNA reads TGTGCCAGTAGTAGGACAGGGGTAAGGACTGAAGCTTCCTTT. This sequence encodes CASSRTGVRTEASF. The rearrangement links TRBV6-6 to TRBJ1-1; 9 bases are a match to TRBD1. The germline V gene encodes CDR1 MNHNY and CDR2 SVGAGI (reference sequence). The CDR3 sequence is 14 residues long.

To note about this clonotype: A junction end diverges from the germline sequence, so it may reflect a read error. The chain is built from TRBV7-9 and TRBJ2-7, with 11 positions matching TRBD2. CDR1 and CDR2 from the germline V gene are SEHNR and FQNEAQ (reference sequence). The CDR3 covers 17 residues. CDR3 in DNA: TGTGCCAGCAGTTTAGGGTCCGGGACTAGCGGAGGCTACGACCAGTACTTC. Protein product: CASSLGSGTSGGYDQYF.

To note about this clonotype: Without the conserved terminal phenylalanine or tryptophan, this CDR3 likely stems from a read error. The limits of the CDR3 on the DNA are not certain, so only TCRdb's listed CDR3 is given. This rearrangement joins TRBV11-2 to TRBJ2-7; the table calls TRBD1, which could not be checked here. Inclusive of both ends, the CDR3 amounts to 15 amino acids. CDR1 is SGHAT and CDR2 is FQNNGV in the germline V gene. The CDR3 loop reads CVSSLGPGADYEQHS.

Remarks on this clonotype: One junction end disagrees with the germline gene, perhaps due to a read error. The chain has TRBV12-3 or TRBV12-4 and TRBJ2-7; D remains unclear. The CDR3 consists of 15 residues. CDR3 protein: CDSSLLIGLTNERYF. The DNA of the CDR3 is TGTGACAGCAGTTTATTGATAGGGCTAACGAACGAGCGGTACTTC.

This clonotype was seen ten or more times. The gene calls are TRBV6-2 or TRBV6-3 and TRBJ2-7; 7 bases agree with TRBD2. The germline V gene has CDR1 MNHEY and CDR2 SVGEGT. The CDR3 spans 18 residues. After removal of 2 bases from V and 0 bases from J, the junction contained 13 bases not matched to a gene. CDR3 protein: CASSYNAGGSGLSYEQYF. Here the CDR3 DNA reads TGTGCCAGCAGTTACAACGCGGGTGGTAGCGGGCTCTCCTACGAGCAGTACTTC.